This TCR beta chain was profiled in a study of molecular identifiers for immune sequencing clone quantification. For the study at large: In replicates, RNA from 20,000 or 100,000 naive CD8 cells was divided five ways and four parts were sequenced. Regarding the study as a whole: Spike-in Jurkat TCR RNA from a single cell reportedly registered among about a million naive cells.

TCRdb reprocessed the PCR reads via MiXCR and lists one record per CDR3 protein. The sample contains more than 250,000 distinct CDR3 sequences, 20% to 25% of which appear only once. The CDR3 loop spans 16 amino acids. From germline, CDR1 is SEHNR and CDR2 FQNEAQ (reference sequence). Concerning this clonotype: Its specificity is unknown. A read error may be the cause here, since a much bigger clone is one base away.

The TCR comes from a human donor in good health. Some libraries in this study had Jurkat cell RNA spiked in. The sequenced sample consisted of naive CD8+ T cells from blood, with Jurkat cell RNA spiked in. The subset: FACS-sorted CD8+CD4-CCR7+CD45RA+ naive T cells. The chain combines TRBV7-9 with TRBJ2-7; no clear D. CDR3 loop: CASSLEGSPTLNEHYF. The CDR3 DNA sequence: TGTGCCAGCAGCTTAGAGGGTTCCCCTACTCTCAACGAGCATTACTTC.